These T cell receptor beta chains were read from a single sample in a study of human T cells and chemical hapten exposure. Each CDR3 protein is one row after TCRdb ran MiXCR on the RACE reads. The sample carries about 120,000 distinct CDR3 sequences, about 12% recorded once. Sequenced material: whole blood, taken in connection with sensitization to the hapten diphenylcyclopropenone (DPC). All receptors derive from a woman between 50 and 59 years old with alopecia areata. Some clones in this sample may be carry-over from other donors' samples. Both conserved end residues are part of each CDR3. Each record gives: CDR3 length, V gene, J gene, D gene, clone size, CDR3 protein, CDR3 DNA. A D gene is named only where the DNA matches it firmly. A row's size may be missing; if present it is once, few, many or a size class.

12,TRBV20-1,TRBJ1-5,.,few,CSASNSNQPQHF,TGCAGTGCTAGTAATAGCAATCAGCCCCAGCATTTT
13,TRBV11-2,TRBJ2-3,.,many,CASSLDAMNTQYF,TGTGCCAGCAGCTTAGATGCGATGAATACGCAGTATTTT
18,TRBV10-2,TRBJ2-5,TRBD2,many,CASSESSGLAGGLETQYF,TGCGCCAGCAGTGAGTCCTCCGGACTAGCGGGGGGGCTGGAGACCCAGTACTTC
14,TRBV20-1,TRBJ2-3,.,.,CSAAPGTLTDTQYF,TGCAGTGCGGCTCCCGGGACTCTGACAGATACGCAGTATTTT
14,TRBV6-5,TRBJ2-1,TRBD1,.,CASSYSRGLDEQFF,TGTGCCAGCAGTTACTCGAGGGGGCTGGACGAGCAGTTCTTC
14,TRBV7-9,TRBJ2-5,.,few,CASSLGADEETQYF,TGTGCCAGCAGCTTGGGCGCGGATGAAGAGACCCAGTACTTC
14,TRBV21-1,TRBJ2-5,.,many,CASGTVCNRETQYF,TGTGCCAGCGGGACCGTCTGCAACCGAGAGACCCAGTACTTC
16,TRBV7-9,TRBJ2-3,.,.,CASSLEVRPLTDTQYF,TGTGCCAGCAGCTTAGAAGTTCGCCCACTCACAGATACGCAGTATTTT
10,TRBV29-1,TRBJ2-3,.,few,CSVTFDTQYF,TGCAGCGTTACATTCGATACGCAGTATTTT
14,TRBV3-1,TRBJ1-1,.,.,CASSQVGGFGEAFF,TGTGCCAGCAGCCAAGTCGGGGGGTTCGGTGAAGCTTTCTTT
10,TRBV2,TRBJ1-1,.,many,CASSFDEAFF,TGTGCCAGCAGTTTTGATGAAGCTTTCTTT
14,TRBV29-1,TRBJ2-1,TRBD1,.,CSVPDRVTYNEQFF,TGCAGCGTCCCGGACAGGGTTACCTACAATGAGCAGTTCTTC
16,TRBV7-6,TRBJ2-2,TRBD2,few,CASSLVGLGNTGELFF,TGTGCCAGCAGCTTAGTAGGACTAGGGAACACCGGGGAGCTGTTTTTT
16,TRBV19,TRBJ1-5,.,many,CASSFQSGPINQPQHF,TGTGCCAGTAGTTTTCAGTCTGGACCGATCAATCAGCCCCAGCATTTT
18,TRBV11-2,TRBJ2-2,.,few,CASSLGLVRRESPGSCFF,.
15,TRBV7-7,TRBJ2-3,.,few,CASSRTEYSTDTQYF,TGTGCTAGCAGCCGAACAGAGTATAGCACAGATACGCAGTATTTT
15,TRBV18,TRBJ1-5,.,.,CASSALDRGNQPQHF,TGTGCCAGCTCAGCTTTGGACCGGGGCAATCAGCCCCAGCATTTT
16,TRBV18,TRBJ1-1,TRBD1,few,CASSPQDRGMNTEAFF,TGTGCCAGCTCCCCTCAAGACAGGGGGATGAACACTGAAGCTTTCTTT
14,TRBV27,TRBJ2-1,.,many,CASSFWGAYNEQFF,TGTGCCAGCAGTTTTTGGGGGGCCTACAATGAGCAGTTCTTC
18,TRBV7-2,TRBJ2-3,.,many,CASSLGALLTSSTDTQYF,TGTGCCAGCAGCTTAGGGGCCCTACTTACCTCGAGCACAGATACGCAGTATTTT
13,TRBV13,TRBJ2-3,.,few,CASSLGWADTQYF,TGTGCCAGCAGCTTGGGCTGGGCAGATACGCAGTATTTT
15,TRBV4-3,TRBJ1-4,.,few,CASSQGGQEGEKLFF,TGCGCCAGCAGCCAAGGCGGGCAGGAAGGTGAAAAACTGTTTTTT
17,TRBV12-3/TRBV12-4,TRBJ2-1,.,.,CASSLYTGAGYYNEQFF,TGTGCCAGCAGTTTATACACGGGGGCAGGGTACTACAATGAGCAGTTCTTC
15,TRBV6-5,TRBJ2-3,.,few,CASSYWGGVTDTQYF,TGTGCCAGCAGTTATTGGGGCGGGGTCACAGATACGCAGTATTTT
12,TRBV2,TRBJ1-1,.,many,CASKSLNTEAFF,TGTGCCAGCAAATCCCTGAACACTGAAGCTTTCTTT
14,TRBV7-9,TRBJ1-1,.,.,CASSPRGGTDEAFF,TGTGCCAGCAGCCCGAGGGGGGGAACCGATGAAGCTTTCTTT
15,TRBV18,TRBJ1-2,.,many,CASSPFYRDNYGYTF,TGTGCCAGCTCACCCTTTTACAGGGATAACTATGGCTACACCTTC
16,TRBV4-2,TRBJ2-5,TRBD1,few,CASSPAAVTGPETQYF,TGTGCCAGCAGCCCCGCGGCGGTGACAGGGCCGGAGACCCAGTACTTC
14,TRBV6-1,TRBJ1-2,.,.,CASSEAQGVYGYTF,TGTGCCAGCAGTGAAGCGCAGGGCGTCTATGGCTACACCTTC
14,TRBV29-1,TRBJ1-2,.,many,CSVGFEQGQSGYTF,TGCAGCGTTGGTTTTGAGCAGGGTCAAAGCGGCTACACCTTC
14,TRBV2,TRBJ2-7,.,many,CASSEKWGHMGKYF,TGTGCCAGCAGTGAAAAATGGGGACACATGGGCAAGTACTTC